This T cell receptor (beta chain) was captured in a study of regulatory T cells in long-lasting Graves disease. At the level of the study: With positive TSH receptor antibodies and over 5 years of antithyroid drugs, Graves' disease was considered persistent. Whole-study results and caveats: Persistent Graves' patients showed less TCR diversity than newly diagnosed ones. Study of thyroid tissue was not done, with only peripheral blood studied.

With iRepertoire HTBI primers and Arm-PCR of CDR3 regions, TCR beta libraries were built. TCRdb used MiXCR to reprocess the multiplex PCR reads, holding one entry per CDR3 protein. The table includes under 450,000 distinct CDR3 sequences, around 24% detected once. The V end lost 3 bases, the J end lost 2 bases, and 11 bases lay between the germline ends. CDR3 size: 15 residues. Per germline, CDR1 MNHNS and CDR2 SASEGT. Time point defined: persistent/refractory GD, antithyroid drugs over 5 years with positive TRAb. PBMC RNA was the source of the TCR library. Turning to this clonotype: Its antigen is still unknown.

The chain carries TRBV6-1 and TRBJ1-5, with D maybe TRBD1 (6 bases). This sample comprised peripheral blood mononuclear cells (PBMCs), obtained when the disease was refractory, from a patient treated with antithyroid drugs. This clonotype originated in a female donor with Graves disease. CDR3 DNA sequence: TGTGCCAGCAGTGACAGGGGTTCGGGCAATCAGCCCCAGCATTTT. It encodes CASSDRGSGNQPQHF.